Below, 14 T cell receptor beta chains from the same sample are listed, as sequenced in a study of blood T cell repertoires in COVID-19 (dated by TCRdb to about 2020). Library construction relied on the immunoSEQ multiplex PCR assay. TCRdb took over this immuneACCESS table, retaining in-frame rearrangements with V and J assigned. Such tables are incomplete; in checked studies, under half of the missing clones stem from an unresolved V gene, and the remainder is unexplained. This sample lists more than 300,000 clones; 88% were detected once. Around 7.9% of the sample belongs to the ten largest clones. Sequencing input: peripheral blood. These TCRs come from a woman in her 70s with COVID-19, enrolled during active disease.

The V gene is TRBV28, the J gene TRBJ1-4, with D possibly matching TRBD1 (6 bases). Germline values: CDR1 MDHEN, CDR2 SYDVKM. The CDR3 length is 15 residues. The V end lost 5 bases, the J end lost 3 bases, and 13 bases lay between the germline ends. The CDR3 is CASSDLDSSNEKLFF. The DNA for the CDR3 is TGTGCCAGCAGTGACTTGGACAGTTCTAATGAAAAACTGTTTTTT.

CDR3 region: CASSLGQTMNTEAFF. CDR3 in DNA: TGTGCCAGCAGCTTGGGACAGACCATGAACACTGAAGCTTTCTTT. The chain combines TRBV5-6 with TRBJ1-1; a weak D match, TRBD1 (5 bases). The CDR3 length is 15 residues. Germline V lookup: CDR1 SGHDT, CDR2 YYEEEE. V was cut by 0 bases and J by 0 bases, with 9 bases left in between.

This clone was detected only once. The chain has TRBV30 and TRBJ1-1; weak D call: TRBD1 (5 bases). V lost 3 bases, J lost 0 bases, and 11 bases lay in between. Germline-derived CDR1 and CDR2 are GTSNPN and SVGIG (reference sequence). The CDR3 is 14 amino acids. The CDR3 protein is CAWRVDRLNTEAFF. In DNA form, the CDR3 reads TGTGCCTGGAGGGTTGACAGACTGAACACTGAAGCTTTCTTT.

Concerning this clone: The same CDR3 can be traced to other DNA sequences in this sample. V usage is TRBV4-1 and J usage is TRBJ1-2; D is unresolved. The ends were cut back, 0 bases at V and 4 bases at J, with 3 bases in the middle. CDR3 length: 12 amino acids. Per the germline V gene, CDR1 is MGHRA and CDR2 is YSYEKL. The CDR3: CASSQDSYGYTF. CDR3 bases: TGCGCCAGCAGCCAAGACAGCTATGGCTACACCTTC.

The gene calls are TRBV5-8 and TRBJ2-7; maybe TRBD1 (5 bases). The germline CDR1 and CDR2 sequences are SGHTS and YDEGEE. Trimming removed 1 base from V and 5 bases from J, with 13 bases in between. This CDR3 region has 14 residues. The CDR3 sequence: CASSLLGATHEQYF. CDR3 in DNA: TGTGCCAGCAGCTTGTTAGGGGCAACCCACGAGCAGTACTTC.

This sequence joins TRBV9 and TRBJ1-1; D perhaps matches TRBD1 (6 bases). The CDR3 is 15 residues long. Germline CDR1 SGDLS, CDR2 YYNGEE. V lost 2 bases to trimming and J lost 4 bases, with 15 bases between them. In DNA, the CDR3 is TGTGCCAGCAGCGTTTCAGGGGATGTGGGCACTGAAGCTTTCTTT. It specifies CASSVSGDVGTEAFF.

A remark on this clone: Other DNA sequences of this sample code for an identical CDR3. The chain links TRBV6-5 to TRBJ1-2; tentatively, D is TRBD1 (6 bases). V was cut by 5 bases and J by 4 bases, with 11 bases left in between. CDR1 MNHEY and CDR2 SVGAGI come from the germline V gene. This CDR3 is built from 13 residues. The CDR3 region has the DNA TGTGCCAGCAGTCGAACAGGGTCCTATGGCTACACCTTC. This codes for CASSRTGSYGYTF.

This chain uses TRBV5-1 with TRBJ2-1, with TRBD1 matching 7 bases. The CDR3 totals 13 residues. V lost 2 bases and J lost 10; bases outside the gene matches: 6. CDR1 and CDR2 from the germline V gene are SGHRS and YFSETQ. CDR3 bases: TGCGCCAGCAGCTTAGGACAGGTTCAGGAGCAGTTCTTC. Protein sequence: CASSLGQVQEQFF.

The chain combines TRBV2 with TRBJ1-5; TRBD1 is a possible D gene (6 bases). Germline CDR1 and CDR2: SNHLY and FYNNEI. The CDR3 sequence is 15 residues long. Trimming stripped 1 base from V and 4 bases from J, with 11 bases between. The CDR3 protein is CASSEDRAVNQPQHF. The CDR3 coding sequence is TGTGCCAGCAGTGAAGACAGGGCGGTTAATCAGCCCCAGCATTTT.

A few counts support this clone. The chain's CDR3 is CASSLGTGGTQYF. The DNA of the CDR3 is TGTGCCAGCAGCTTAGGGACAGGTGGGACCCAGTACTTC. V and J are TRBV7-9 and TRBJ2-5; 7 bases fit TRBD1. V dropped 1 base and J dropped 7; count of bases not matched to a gene: 3. This CDR3 has 13 residues. Germline-derived CDR1 and CDR2 are SEHNR and FQNEAQ (reference sequence).

This chain connects TRBV7-2 to TRBJ1-1, with 8 bases matching TRBD1. The germline V gene has CDR1 SGHTA and CDR2 FQGNSA. J gave up 5 bases and V 5 bases, and 7 bases lay outside the gene matches. The CDR3 is 14 residues long. The CDR3 protein is CASSRTGRKTEAFF. CDR3 DNA sequence: TGTGCCAGCAGCCGGACAGGGAGGAAAACTGAAGCTTTCTTT.

This chain joins TRBV15 and TRBJ1-5; 9 bases fit TRBD1. This CDR3 is 16 amino acids long. The junction had 8 bases not matched to a gene; V was cut back by 2 bases and J by 6 bases. Germline V gives CDR1 LNHNV, CDR2 YYDKDF (reference sequence). CDR3: CATSRTTDRGGQPQHF. DNA for the CDR3: TGTGCCACCAGCAGAACGACGGACAGGGGTGGTCAGCCCCAGCATTTT. Supplemented by reference TRBV15 and TRBJ1-5, the full variable domain reads DAMVIQNPRYQVTQFGKPVTLSCSQTLNHNVMYWYQQKSSQAPKLLFHYYDKDFNNEADTPDNFQSRRPNTSFCFLDIRSPGLGDTAMYLCATSRTTDRGGQPQHFGDGTRLSIL.

The J gene is TRBJ2-7, the V gene TRBV30; TRBD1 aligns across 8 bases. CDR3 size: 12 residues. Germline trimming cut 4 bases from V and 2 bases from J; bases unmatched to any gene: 1. CDR1 and CDR2 (germline): GTSNPN, SVGIG (reference sequence). The CDR3 DNA reads TGTGCCTGGACCAGGGGGCCCTACGAGCAGTACTTC. Translating it yields CAWTRGPYEQYF. Supplemented by reference TRBV30 and TRBJ2-7, the full variable domain reads SQTIHQWPATLVQPVGSPLSLECTVEGTSNPNLYWYRQAAGRGLQLLFYSVGIGQISSEVPQNLSASRPQDRQFILSSKKLLLSDSGFYLCAWTRGPYEQYFGPGTRLTVT.

This clone was seen only a few times. V and J are TRBV6-5 and TRBJ1-2; TRBD1 matches at 8 bases. The V gene end was trimmed by 4 bases and the J gene end by 12 bases; junction bases not matched to a gene: 7. Germline V gene data show CDR1 as MNHEY and CDR2 as SVGAGI. This CDR3 is 12 amino acids long. The CDR3 coding sequence is TGTGCCAGCAGTTCCTGGACAGGGAAGGACACCTTC. Translated: CASSSWTGKDTF.